This T cell receptor (beta chain) was sequenced for a study of metastatic and nonmetastatic thyroid tumors. As for the study in general: The authors compared repertoires across blood and tumor or nodule tissue from malignant and benign thyroid patients.

Patients had received no treatment of any kind before thyroid surgery. MiXCR reprocessed the PCR reads for TCRdb. Counted here are approximately 86,000 clones, roughly an eighth occurring once; the ten biggest clones make up 7% to 10%. The germline V gene has CDR1 MNHEY and CDR2 SMNVEV (reference sequence). CDR3 size: 15 residues. As regards this clone: Its cognate antigen is unknown. At one end the junction does not follow the germline gene, possibly because of a read error.

Study results and caveats: Patients with malignant thyroid tumors reportedly had significantly higher TCR beta diversity than those with benign nodules, in blood and tumor.

The receptor was isolated from a female donor with papillary thyroid cancer or a benign thyroid nodule (not recorded which). Some clones in this sample may be carry-over from other donors' samples. The V call is TRBV27, the J call TRBJ1-1; D is undetermined. Sequenced material: tumor tissue. This CDR3 is CASSLVGGLKTEAFF. In nucleotides, the CDR3 is TGTGCCAGCAGTCTCGTTGGCGGCTTAAAGACTGAGGCTTTCTTT.